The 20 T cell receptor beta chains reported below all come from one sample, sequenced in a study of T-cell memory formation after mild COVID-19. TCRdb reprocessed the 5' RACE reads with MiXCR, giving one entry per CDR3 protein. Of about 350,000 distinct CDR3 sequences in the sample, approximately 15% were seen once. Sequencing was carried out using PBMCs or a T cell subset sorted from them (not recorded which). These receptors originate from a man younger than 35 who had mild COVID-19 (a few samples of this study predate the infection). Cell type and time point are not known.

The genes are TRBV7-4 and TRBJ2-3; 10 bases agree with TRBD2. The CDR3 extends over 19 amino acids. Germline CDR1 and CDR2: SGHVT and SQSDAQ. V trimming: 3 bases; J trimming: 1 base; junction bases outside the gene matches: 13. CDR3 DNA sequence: TGTGCCAGCAGCTTTCCCGGACTAGCGGCAAAAGCATGCACAGATACGCAGTATTTT. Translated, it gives CASSFPGLAAKACTDTQYF. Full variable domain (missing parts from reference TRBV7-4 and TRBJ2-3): GAGVSQSPRYKVAKRGRDVALRCDSISGHVTLYWYRQTLGQGSEVLTYSQSDAQRDKSGRPSGRFSAERPERSVSTLKIQRTEQGDSAVYLCASSFPGLAAKACTDTQYFGPGTRLTVL.

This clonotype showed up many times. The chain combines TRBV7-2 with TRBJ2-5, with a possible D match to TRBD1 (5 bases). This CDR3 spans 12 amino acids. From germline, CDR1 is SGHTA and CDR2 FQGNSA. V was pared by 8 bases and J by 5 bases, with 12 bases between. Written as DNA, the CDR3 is TGTGCCAGCGAAAGGGGAATGGAGACCCAGTACTTC. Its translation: CASERGMETQYF.

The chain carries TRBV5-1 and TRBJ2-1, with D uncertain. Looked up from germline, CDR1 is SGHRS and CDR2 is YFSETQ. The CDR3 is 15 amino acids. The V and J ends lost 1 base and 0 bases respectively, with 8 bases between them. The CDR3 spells CASSLTVSSYNEQFF. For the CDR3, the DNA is TGCGCCAGCAGCTTGACGGTGAGCTCCTACAATGAGCAGTTCTTC.

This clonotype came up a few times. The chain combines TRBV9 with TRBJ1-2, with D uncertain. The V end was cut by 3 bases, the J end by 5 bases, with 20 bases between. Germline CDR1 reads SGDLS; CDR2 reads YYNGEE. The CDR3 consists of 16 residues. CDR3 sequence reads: CASSASTQPTPYGYTF. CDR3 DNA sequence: TGTGCCAGCAGCGCCTCAACCCAACCGACACCATATGGCTACACCTTC.

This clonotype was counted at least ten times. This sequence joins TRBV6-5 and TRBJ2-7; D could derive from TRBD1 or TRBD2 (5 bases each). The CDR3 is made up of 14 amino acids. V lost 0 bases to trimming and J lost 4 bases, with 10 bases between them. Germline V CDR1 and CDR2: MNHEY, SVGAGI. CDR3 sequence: CASSYSGTSYEQYF. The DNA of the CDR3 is TGTGCCAGCAGTTACTCTGGGACCAGTTACGAGCAGTACTTC.

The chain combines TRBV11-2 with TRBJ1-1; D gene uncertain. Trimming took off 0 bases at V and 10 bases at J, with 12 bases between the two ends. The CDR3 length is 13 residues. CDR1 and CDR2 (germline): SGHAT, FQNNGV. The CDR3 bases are TGTGCCAGCAGCTTAGACCTCCACCGAGGAGCTTTCTTT. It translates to CASSLDLHRGAFF.

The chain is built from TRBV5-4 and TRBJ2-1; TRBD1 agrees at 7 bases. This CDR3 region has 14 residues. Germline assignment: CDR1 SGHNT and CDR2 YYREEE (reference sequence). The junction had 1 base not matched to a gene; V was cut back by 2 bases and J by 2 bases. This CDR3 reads CASSFQGAYNEQFF. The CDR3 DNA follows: TGTGCCAGCAGCTTTCAGGGGGCCTACAATGAGCAGTTCTTC.

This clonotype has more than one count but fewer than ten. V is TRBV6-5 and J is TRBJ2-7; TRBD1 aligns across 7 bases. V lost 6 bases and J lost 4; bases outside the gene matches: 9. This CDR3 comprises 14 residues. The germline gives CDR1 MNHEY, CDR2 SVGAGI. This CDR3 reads CASRIGGRIYEQYF. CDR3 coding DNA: TGTGCCAGCAGAATAGGGGGCAGGATTTACGAGCAGTACTTC.

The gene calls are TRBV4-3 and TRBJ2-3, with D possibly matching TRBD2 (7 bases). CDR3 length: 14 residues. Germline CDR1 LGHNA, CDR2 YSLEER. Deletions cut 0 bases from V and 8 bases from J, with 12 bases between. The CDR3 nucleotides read TGCGCCAGCAGCCAAGAGGGGGGGGCGTTTACGCAGTATTTT. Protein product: CASSQEGGAFTQYF.

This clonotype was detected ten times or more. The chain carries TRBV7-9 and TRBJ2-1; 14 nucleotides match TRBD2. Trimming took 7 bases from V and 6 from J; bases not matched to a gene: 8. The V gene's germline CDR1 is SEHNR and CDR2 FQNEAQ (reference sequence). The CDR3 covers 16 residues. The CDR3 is CASTTSGLAGANEQFF. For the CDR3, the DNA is TGTGCCAGCACCACCTCGGGACTAGCGGGGGCCAATGAGCAGTTCTTC.

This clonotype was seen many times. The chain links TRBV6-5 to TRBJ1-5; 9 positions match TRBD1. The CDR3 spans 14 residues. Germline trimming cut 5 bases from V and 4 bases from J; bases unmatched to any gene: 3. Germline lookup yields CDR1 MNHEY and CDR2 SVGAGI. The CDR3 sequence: CASSQGTGNQPQHF. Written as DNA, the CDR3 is TGTGCCAGCAGTCAGGGGACAGGGAATCAGCCCCAGCATTTT.

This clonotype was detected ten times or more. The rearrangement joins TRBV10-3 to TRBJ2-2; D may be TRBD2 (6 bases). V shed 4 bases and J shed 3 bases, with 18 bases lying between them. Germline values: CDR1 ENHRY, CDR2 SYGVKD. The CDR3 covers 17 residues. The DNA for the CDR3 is TGTGCCATCAGTGTGGGAGCGGGCGGGGACGACACCGGGGAGCTGTTTTTT. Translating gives CAISVGAGGDDTGELFF.

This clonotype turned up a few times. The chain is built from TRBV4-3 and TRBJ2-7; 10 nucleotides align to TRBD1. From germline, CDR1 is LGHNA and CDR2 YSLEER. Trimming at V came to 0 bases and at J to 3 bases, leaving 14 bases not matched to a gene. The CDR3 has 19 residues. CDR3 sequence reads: CASSQDTTGGLVVGYEQYF. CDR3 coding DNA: TGCGCCAGCAGCCAAGATACGACAGGGGGCTTGGTTGTAGGCTACGAGCAGTACTTC.

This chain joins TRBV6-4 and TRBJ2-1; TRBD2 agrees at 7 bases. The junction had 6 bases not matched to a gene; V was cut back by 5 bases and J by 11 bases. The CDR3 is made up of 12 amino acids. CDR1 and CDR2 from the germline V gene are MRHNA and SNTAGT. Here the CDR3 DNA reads TGTGCCAGCAGTCTCTGGGGGGGGAAGCAGTTCTTC. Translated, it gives CASSLWGGKQFF.

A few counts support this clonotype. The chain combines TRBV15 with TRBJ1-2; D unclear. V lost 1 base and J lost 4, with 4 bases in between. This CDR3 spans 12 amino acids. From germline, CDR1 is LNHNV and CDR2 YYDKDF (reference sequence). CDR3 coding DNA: TGTGCCACCAGCAGAGTCGGCTATGGCTACACCTTC. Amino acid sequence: CATSRVGYGYTF. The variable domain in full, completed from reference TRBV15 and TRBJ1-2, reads DAMVIQNPRYQVTQFGKPVTLSCSQTLNHNVMYWYQQKSSQAPKLLFHYYDKDFNNEADTPDNFQSRRPNTSFCFLDIRSPGLGDTAMYLCATSRVGYGYTFGSGTRLTVV.

The DNA for the CDR3 is TGTGCCTGGAGTGAATGGCGCTCGCCTGGAGCTTTCTTT. It encodes CAWSEWRSPGAFF. The V gene is TRBV30, the J gene TRBJ1-1; D call uncertain. The V end was cut by 1 base, the J end by 10 bases, with 16 bases between. Germline V CDR1 and CDR2: GTSNPN, SVGIG (reference sequence). The CDR3 consists of 13 residues. Combining the CDR3 with reference TRBV30 and TRBJ1-1 gives the whole variable domain SQTIHQWPATLVQPVGSPLSLECTVEGTSNPNLYWYRQAAGRGLQLLFYSVGIGQISSEVPQNLSASRPQDRQFILSSKKLLLSDSGFYLCAWSEWRSPGAFFGQGTRLTVV.

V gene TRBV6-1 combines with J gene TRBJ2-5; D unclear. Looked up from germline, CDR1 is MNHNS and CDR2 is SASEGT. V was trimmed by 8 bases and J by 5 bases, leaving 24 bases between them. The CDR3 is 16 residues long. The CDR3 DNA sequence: TGTGCCAGCTCCAATAACCCGAGTAGTGGAGCGGAGACCCAGTACTTC. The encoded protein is CASSNNPSSGAETQYF.

The CDR3 nucleotides read TGTGCCAGCAGTTTCGCAGGGTGGGCCACTGAAGCTTTCTTT. Amino acids: CASSFAGWATEAFF. The rearrangement links TRBV28 to TRBJ1-1; a weak D match, TRBD1 (5 bases). Germline loops: CDR1 MDHEN, CDR2 SYDVKM. Trimming removed 3 bases from V and 4 bases from J, with 12 bases in between. This CDR3 region has 14 residues.

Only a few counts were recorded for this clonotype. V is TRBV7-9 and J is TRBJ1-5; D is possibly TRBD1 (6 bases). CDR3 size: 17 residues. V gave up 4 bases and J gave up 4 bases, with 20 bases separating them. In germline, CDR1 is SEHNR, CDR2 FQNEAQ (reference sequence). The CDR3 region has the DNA TGTGCCAGCAGCTCCCAAGCAGACAGGCTGGTTAATCAGCCCCAGCATTTT. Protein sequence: CASSSQADRLVNQPQHF.

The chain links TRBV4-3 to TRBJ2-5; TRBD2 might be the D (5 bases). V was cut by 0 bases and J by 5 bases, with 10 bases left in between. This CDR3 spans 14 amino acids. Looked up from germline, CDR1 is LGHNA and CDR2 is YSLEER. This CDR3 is CASSQDQGGETQYF. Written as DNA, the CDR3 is TGCGCCAGCAGCCAAGATCAAGGCGGGGAGACCCAGTACTTC.